The following is a TCR beta chain sequence with its context. Its antigen is unknown. These data are taken from a study of radiotherapy plus CTLA-4 blockade in lung cancer. Study as a whole: Disease control was present in more than 25% of patients, and objective responses in under 20%. Study-wide results and limits: In blood, after radiotherapy plus ipilimumab, tumor-derived TCR clones expanded. Alongside interferon-beta, early blood T cell clone dynamics were reportedly the best predictor of response.

Chemo-refractory metastatic non-small-cell lung cancer patients were treated with focal radiation plus CTLA-4 blockade with ipilimumab. Measured with immunoSEQ multiplex PCR; TCRdb has only the in-frame clones, and not every one. The data contain more than 90,000 clones, about four fifths of them singletons. The CDR3 is 15 amino acids. Trimming took 6 bases from V and 8 from J, leaving 22 bases between them. Germline CDR1 is MDHEN and CDR2 is SYDVKM. This receptor was identified in a human donor with non-small cell lung cancer that progressed on radiotherapy plus ipilimumab. The sample consisted of peripheral blood, taken from a patient treated with radiotherapy plus ipilimumab. The V gene is TRBV28, the J gene TRBJ1-2, with D tentatively TRBD1 (6 bases). The chain's CDR3 is CASSSQGRRVGGYTF. In DNA, the CDR3 is TGTGCCAGCAGCTCCCAGGGGCGGAGGGTTGGGGGCTACACCTTC.